The 11 T cell receptor beta chains in this list originate from one sample, sequenced in a study of blood T cell repertoires in COVID-19. The repertoire was sequenced with immunoSEQ multiplex PCR; TCRdb's copy has only in-frame clones and lacks some. The top ten clones hold approximately 2.5% of a sample with over 130,000 clones, about 87% of them seen once. The sample taken for sequencing was peripheral blood. These receptors were obtained from a human donor with COVID-19, enrolled during active disease. The donor label of this sample is uncertain.

CDR3 amino acids: CASSLYETNEKLFF. The CDR3, as DNA: TGTGCCAGCAGCTTGTACGAGACTAATGAAAAACTGTTTTTT. V and J are TRBV5-6 and TRBJ1-4; D gene ambiguous. The V end lost 1 base, the J end lost 2 bases, and 6 bases lay between the germline ends. The V gene's germline CDR1 is SGHDT and CDR2 YYEEEE. The CDR3 loop spans 14 amino acids.

This clone was recorded only once. The CDR3 DNA sequence: TGTGCCAGCAGTCGTTGGCTGAACACTGAAGCTTTCTTT. Translation gives CASSRWLNTEAFF. This sequence joins TRBV6-6 and TRBJ1-1; unclear D gene. The V gene lost 5 bases and the J gene lost 0 bases, with 7 bases spanning the gap. The CDR3 has 13 amino acids. From germline, CDR1 is MNHNY and CDR2 SVGAGI (reference sequence).

The chain is built from TRBV28 and TRBJ1-5; D possibly corresponds to TRBD1 (5 bases). The CDR3 extends over 14 amino acids. V gave up 4 bases and J gave up 4 bases, with 11 bases separating them. Germline V gene sequence: CDR1 MDHEN, CDR2 SYDVKM. CDR3: CASSYLQVNQPQHF. DNA for the CDR3: TGTGCCAGCAGTTACTTACAGGTTAATCAGCCCCAGCATTTT.

The rearrangement joins TRBV29-1 to TRBJ2-2; D possibly corresponds to TRBD2 (5 bases). The germline V and J ends were trimmed by 4 bases and 5 bases, with 11 bases remaining between them. CDR3 length: 13 residues. Germline V gene lookup returns CDR1 SQVTM and CDR2 ANQGSEA. The CDR3 protein is CSVARTQTGELFF. CDR3 coding DNA: TGCAGCGTTGCTCGGACTCAGACCGGGGAGCTGTTTTTT.

The V gene is TRBV5-1, the J gene TRBJ2-2, with TRBD1 matching over 8 bases. With V trimmed by 1 base and J by 0 bases, 11 bases remained unmatched. The germline V gene has CDR1 SGHRS and CDR2 YFSETQ. The CDR3 loop spans 19 amino acids. The CDR3 sequence: CASSLFPLDRVTNTGELFF. Here the CDR3 DNA reads TGCGCCAGCAGCTTGTTCCCCTTGGACAGGGTGACGAACACCGGGGAGCTGTTTTTT.

The rearrangement uses TRBV2 and TRBJ2-7; TRBD2 is a possible D gene (5 bases). Germline V lookup: CDR1 SNHLY, CDR2 FYNNEI. The CDR3 covers 14 residues. The V gene lost 6 bases and the J gene lost 4 bases, with 16 bases spanning the gap. Here the CDR3 reads CASREVWSTYEQYF. The DNA for the CDR3 is TGTGCCAGCAGGGAGGTGTGGTCGACTTACGAGCAGTACTTC.

This clone was seen once. The chain recombines TRBV6-5 with TRBJ1-6; the match to TRBD1 covers 8 bases. This CDR3 comprises 15 residues. V dropped 3 bases and J dropped 7; count of bases not matched to a gene: 5. Germline V gene sequence: CDR1 MNHEY, CDR2 SVGAGI. The CDR3 DNA is TGTGCCAGCAGTTATCTGGACAGGGAGAATTCACCCCTCCACTTT. Translated: CASSYLDRENSPLHF.

The genes are TRBV5-6 and TRBJ1-4; 12 bases line up with TRBD1. This CDR3 is built from 16 residues. Losses at the gene ends were 3 bases for V and 3 bases for J; bases not matched to a gene: 3. Germline loops: CDR1 SGHDT, CDR2 YYEEEE. The CDR3 sequence: CASSSGQGAPNEKLFF. For the CDR3, the DNA is TGTGCCAGCAGCTCGGGACAGGGGGCGCCTAATGAAAAACTGTTTTTT.

This chain connects TRBV5-6 to TRBJ2-5; TRBD2 aligns across 12 bases. The CDR3 has 17 amino acids. From germline, CDR1 is SGHDT and CDR2 YYEEEE. V was pared by 1 base and J by 1 base, with 5 bases of the junction left unmatched. The CDR3 DNA follows: TGTGCCAGCAGCTTGCTACTAGCGGGAGGAACCCAAGAGACCCAGTACTTC. Amino acids: CASSLLLAGGTQETQYF.

This rearrangement joins TRBV20-1 to TRBJ2-7, with 7 bases matching TRBD2. CDR3 size: 14 residues. Unmatched junction bases numbered 11, after V lost 3 bases and J lost 6 bases. Germline CDR1 reads DFQATT; CDR2 reads SNEGSKA (reference sequence). CDR3 sequence: CSASFSKGGSEQYF. DNA for the CDR3: TGCAGTGCTAGTTTCTCTAAGGGAGGGAGCGAGCAGTACTTC.

The V gene is TRBV18, the J gene TRBJ1-6; D might be TRBD1 (6 bases). From germline, CDR1 is KGHSH and CDR2 LQKENI. V lost 3 bases and J lost 6, with 15 bases in between. The CDR3 contains 16 residues. The CDR3 loop reads CASSPRVDSPNSPLHF. The CDR3 coding sequence is TGTGCCAGCTCACCTCGGGTGGACAGTCCTAATTCACCCCTCCACTTT.